The 2 T cell receptor beta chains reported below all come from one sample, sequenced in a study of long-term antiretroviral therapy in people with HIV. Survey level was the resolution at which the v3.0 immunoSEQ assay ran. Libraries were prepared by immunoSEQ multiplex PCR; TCRdb keeps only in-frame clonotypes and omits some of them. The sample lists tens of thousands of clones, 82% occurring once. The sample was unsorted PBMCs, taken about 2.5 years after starting antiretroviral therapy. Source of these receptors: a man aged 40-50 years with HIV.

The sample holds one count of this clone. The rearrangement joins TRBV5-1 to TRBJ2-7; 11 bases align to TRBD2. Trimming at V came to 3 bases and at J to 2 bases, leaving 4 bases not matched to a gene. The CDR3 is made up of 15 amino acids. The germline CDR1 and CDR2 sequences are SGHRS and YFSETQ. In DNA form, the CDR3 reads TGCGCCAGCAGCTCTCTAGCGGGGGGACCCTACGAGCAGTACTTC. Protein: CASSSLAGGPYEQYF.

V and J are TRBV6-1 and TRBJ2-7; D gene ambiguous. With 8 bases removed from V and 2 bases from J, the gap between germline ends came to 13 bases. Germline V gives CDR1 MNHNS, CDR2 SASEGT. The CDR3 loop spans 13 amino acids. The CDR3: CASSHQRTYEQYF. CDR3 DNA sequence: TGTGCCAGCTCCCACCAGAGAACCTACGAGCAGTACTTC.